The present T cell receptor (beta chain) was sequenced within a study of shared clonotypes between healthy human individuals. With regard to this clone: Its cognate antigen is unknown. The same CDR3 is also encoded by other DNA sequences in this sample.

General study findings and limits: Clonotype sharing among donors was expected to depend on sequencing depth. Naive CD4 clonotype sharing across four donors was roughly 5%.

Per the authors' pipeline: There were no quality scores in the junction-only immunoSEQ sequences, so filtering differed. The table came from immunoSEQ multiplex PCR; TCRdb's copy has only in-frame clones and leaves some out. V and J calls and clone size are as listed in that table; D and trimming were resolved from the DNA. Of over a million clones listed, 75% to 80% are singletons. Sequencing was performed on memory CD4+ T cells from PBMCs. Subset specified: CD45RA-negative fraction. The origin of this receptor is a man aged 18 to 29 in good health. Some clones in this sample may be carry-over from other donors' samples.

The CDR3 here is CASSLGQGGNTIYF. CDR3 nucleotides: TGTGCCAGCAGCTTGGGACAGGGAGGAAACACCATATATTTT. The chain joins TRBV11-2 to TRBJ1-3, with 9 positions matching TRBD1. The CDR3 totals 14 residues. The germline CDR1 and CDR2 sequences are SGHAT and FQNNGV. V lost 3 bases to trimming and J lost 4 bases; unmatched junction nucleotides: 1.